A single sample is the source of the 12 T cell receptor beta chains below, sequenced in a study of ipilimumab plus nivolumab after autologous stem cell transplantation (TCRdb year 2021). Receptors were amplified or captured by the immunoSEQ multiplex PCR assay. TCRdb limited this immuneACCESS table to in-frame rearrangements with V and J called. A share of clones is missing; checked studies link under half to unresolved V genes, and the rest is unexplained. For this sample the table gives tens of thousands of clones, of which 75% to 85% were detected only once. 2.2% of the sample is in the top ten clones. Sequencing was performed on PBMCs, taken in a trial of ipilimumab plus nivolumab as post-transplant consolidation. The receptors here all came from a male donor with diffuse large B-cell lymphoma.

The chain combines TRBV30 with TRBJ1-5, with D possibly matching TRBD1 (5 bases). Trimming took 3 bases from V and 7 from J, leaving 13 bases between them. The CDR3 runs 13 residues. The germline V gene has CDR1 GTSNPN and CDR2 SVGIG (reference sequence). The CDR3 DNA reads TGTGCCTGGAGAGGGCAGGGTGGACAGCCCCAGCATTTT. Its protein product is CAWRGQGGQPQHF.

The rearrangement joins TRBV4-2 to TRBJ1-1; no definite D call. Germline V CDR1 and CDR2: LGHNA, YNFKEQ. The V end lost 5 bases, the J end lost 7 bases, and 17 bases lay between the germline ends. CDR3 length equals 14 residues. Here the CDR3 reads CASSLGSGVGEAFF. CDR3 sequence (DNA): TGTGCCAGCAGCTTGGGCAGCGGGGTTGGTGAAGCTTTCTTT.

A remark on this clone: The junction differs from germline at one of its ends, possibly a read error. V is TRBV7-7 and J is TRBJ2-5; TRBD2 agrees at 13 bases. CDR3 length: 18 residues. The germline V gene has CDR1 SSHAT and CDR2 FNYEAQ (reference sequence). The CDR3 is CASSKGLAGARAQETQYF. The CDR3 DNA reads TGTGCTAGCAGCAAAGGACTAGCGGGGGCCCGCGCACAAGAGACCCAGTACTTC.

The chain links TRBV12-5 to TRBJ2-5, with TRBD2 as a possible D gene (5 bases). The CDR3 is 13 residues long. V dropped 5 bases and J dropped 0 bases, with 7 bases sitting between them. Germline CDR1 and CDR2: LGHNT and FRNRAP. This chain's CDR3 is CASGTGNQETQYF. For the CDR3, the DNA is TGTGCTAGTGGTACCGGGAACCAAGAGACCCAGTACTTC. Full variable domain (rest looked up from reference TRBV12-5 and TRBJ2-5): DARVTQTPRHKVTEMGQEVTMRCQPILGHNTVFWYRQTMMQGLELLAYFRNRAPLDDSGMPKDRFSAEMPDATLATLKIQPSEPRDSAVYFCASGTGNQETQYFGPGTRLLVL.

The chain uses TRBV16 and TRBJ1-2; no firm D call. Germline CDR1 and CDR2: KGHSY and FQNENV. The CDR3 consists of 11 residues. V gave up 0 bases and J gave up 10 bases, with 6 bases separating them. The CDR3 region is CASSQSRTYTF. The CDR3 region has the DNA TGTGCCAGCAGCCAATCGCGAACCTACACCTTC. The full variable domain, in which reference TRBV16 and TRBJ1-2 provide the parts outside the CDR3, is GEEVAQTPKHLVRGEGQKAKLYCAPIKGHSYVFWYQQVLKNEFKFLISFQNENVFDETGMPKERFSAKCLPNSPCSLEIQATKLEDSAVYFCASSQSRTYTFGSGTRLTVV.

This clone has only one observation. The V call is TRBV5-1, the J call TRBJ2-5; D might be TRBD1 (6 bases). Trimming removed 4 bases from V and 5 bases from J, with 21 bases in between. Germline V lookup: CDR1 SGHRS, CDR2 YFSETQ. This CDR3 spans 16 amino acids. As DNA, the CDR3 is TGCGCCAGCAGCGCGTATGGGGACACACGAGGGGAGACCCAGTACTTC. It codes for CASSAYGDTRGETQYF.

This rearrangement joins TRBV7-8 to TRBJ1-1; TRBD1 is a possible D gene (6 bases). Looked up from germline, CDR1 is SGHVS and CDR2 is FQNEAQ. V dropped 1 base and J dropped 8 bases, with 11 bases sitting between them. The CDR3 extends over 13 amino acids. The CDR3 DNA reads as TGTGCCAGCAGCTTAGTACCTACAGGGGAAGCTTTCTTT. The encoded protein is CASSLVPTGEAFF.

This clone turned up a few times. The chain combines TRBV5-4 with TRBJ2-7; 10 positions agree with TRBD1. Trimming at V came to 4 bases and at J to 7 bases, leaving 11 bases not matched to a gene. From germline, CDR1 is SGHNT and CDR2 YYREEE (reference sequence). The CDR3 consists of 15 residues. CDR3 region: CASSSSRQGAGEQYF. The CDR3 bases are TGTGCCAGCAGCAGCTCTCGACAGGGGGCAGGTGAGCAGTACTTC.

The chain is built from TRBV11-2 and TRBJ1-1, with 11 bases aligning to TRBD1. This CDR3 is built from 17 residues. Germline CDR1 reads SGHAT; CDR2 reads FQNNGV. Trimming took 2 bases from V and 4 from J; bases not matched to a gene: 9. CDR3 in DNA: TGTGCCAGCAGCTTAAGGACAGGGGGCGCGGGGTCCACTGAAGCTTTCTTT. Translation: CASSLRTGGAGSTEAFF.

This sequence joins TRBV7-3 and TRBJ2-5; no clear D gene. CDR1 is SGHTA, CDR2 FQGTGA, per germline. The CDR3 has 13 amino acids. Trimming shortened V by 1 base and J by 4 bases, and 7 bases separated the two germline ends. As DNA, the CDR3 is TGTGCCAGCAGCTTAAGCCGATCAGAGACCCAGTACTTC. The encoded protein is CASSLSRSETQYF.

This chain uses TRBV5-1 with TRBJ1-6, with 7 positions matching TRBD1. V shed 4 bases and J 4 bases; nucleotides not matched to a gene: 5. The CDR3 runs to 15 residues. CDR1 is SGHRS and CDR2 is YFSETQ in the germline V gene. CDR3 sequence reads: CASSPGQDYNSPLHF. In nucleotides, the CDR3 is TGCGCCAGCAGCCCCGGACAGGATTATAATTCACCCCTCCACTTT.

The chain couples TRBV11-3 to TRBJ2-3; weak D call: TRBD2 (5 bases). Trimming left V 4 bases short and J 5 bases short, with 22 bases between. This CDR3 spans 17 amino acids. CDR1 is SGHNT and CDR2 is YENEEA in the germline V gene. Written as DNA, the CDR3 is TGTGCCAGCAGCTCCAGCCTCGGGATCCCCGAACTAGATACGCAGTATTTT. Its protein is CASSSSLGIPELDTQYF.